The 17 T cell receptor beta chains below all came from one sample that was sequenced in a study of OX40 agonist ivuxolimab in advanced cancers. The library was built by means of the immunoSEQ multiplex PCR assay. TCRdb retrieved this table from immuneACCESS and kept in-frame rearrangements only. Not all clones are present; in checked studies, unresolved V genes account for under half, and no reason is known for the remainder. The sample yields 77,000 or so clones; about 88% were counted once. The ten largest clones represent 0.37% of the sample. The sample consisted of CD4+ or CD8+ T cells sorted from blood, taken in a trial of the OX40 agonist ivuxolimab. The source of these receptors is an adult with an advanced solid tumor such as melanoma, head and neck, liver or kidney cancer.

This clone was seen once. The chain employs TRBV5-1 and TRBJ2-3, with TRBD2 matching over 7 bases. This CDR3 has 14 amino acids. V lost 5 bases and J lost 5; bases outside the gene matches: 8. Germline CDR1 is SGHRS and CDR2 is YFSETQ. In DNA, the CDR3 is TGCGCCAGCAGTGGCGGGAGTGGAGGAGATACGCAGTATTTT. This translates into CASSGGSGGDTQYF.

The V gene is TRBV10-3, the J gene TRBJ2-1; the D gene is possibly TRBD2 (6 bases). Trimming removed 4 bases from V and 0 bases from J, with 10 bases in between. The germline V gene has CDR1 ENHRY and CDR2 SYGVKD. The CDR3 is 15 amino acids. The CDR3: CAISVAASSYNEQFF. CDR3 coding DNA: TGTGCCATCAGTGTAGCGGCGAGCTCCTACAATGAGCAGTTCTTC.

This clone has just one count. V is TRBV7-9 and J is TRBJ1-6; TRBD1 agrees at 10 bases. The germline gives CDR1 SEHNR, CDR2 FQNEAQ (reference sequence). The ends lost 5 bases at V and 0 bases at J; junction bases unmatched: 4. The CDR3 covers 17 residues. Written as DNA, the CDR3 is TGTGCCAGCAGCACGGACAGGGGGAGCTCCTATAATTCACCCCTCCACTTT. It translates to CASSTDRGSSYNSPLHF. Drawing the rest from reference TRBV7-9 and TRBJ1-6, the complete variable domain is DTGVSQNPRHKITKRGQNVTFRCDPISEHNRLYWYRQTLGQGPEFLTYFQNEAQLEKSRLLSDRFSAERPKGSFSTLEIQRTEQGDSAMYLCASSTDRGSSYNSPLHFGNGTRLTVT.

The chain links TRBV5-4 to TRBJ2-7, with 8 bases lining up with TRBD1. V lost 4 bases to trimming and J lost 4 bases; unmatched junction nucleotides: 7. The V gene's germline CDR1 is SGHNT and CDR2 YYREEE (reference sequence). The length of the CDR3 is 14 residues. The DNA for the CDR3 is TGTGCCAGCAGCGGGAGGACAGGGTCGTACGAGCAGTACTTC. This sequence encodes CASSGRTGSYEQYF.

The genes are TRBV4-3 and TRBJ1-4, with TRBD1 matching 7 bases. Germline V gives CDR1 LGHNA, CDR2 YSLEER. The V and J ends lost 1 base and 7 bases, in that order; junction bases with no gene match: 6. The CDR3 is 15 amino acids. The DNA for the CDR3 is TGCGCCAGCAGCCAAGTAGGACAGGTCGGTGAAAAACTGTTTTTT. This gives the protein CASSQVGQVGEKLFF.

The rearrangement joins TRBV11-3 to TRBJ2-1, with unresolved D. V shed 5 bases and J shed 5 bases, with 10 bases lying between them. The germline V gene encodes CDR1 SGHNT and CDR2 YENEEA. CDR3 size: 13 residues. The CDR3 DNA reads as TGTGCCAGCAGCCCTGGACCGAACAATGAGCAGTTCTTC. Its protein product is CASSPGPNNEQFF.

The CDR3 sequence: CASSLGGGLEEKLFF. The CDR3 coding sequence is TGTGCCAGCAGCTTGGGCGGGGGGTTAGAGGAAAAACTGTTTTTT. The V and J genes are TRBV5-4 and TRBJ1-4, with D tentatively TRBD1 (5 bases). The CDR3 contains 15 residues. Per germline, CDR1 SGHNT and CDR2 YYREEE (reference sequence). The V end lost 0 bases, the J end lost 8 bases, and 14 bases lay between the germline ends. The full variable domain, in which reference TRBV5-4 and TRBJ1-4 provide the parts outside the CDR3, is ETGVTQSPTHLIKTRGQQVTLRCSSQSGHNTVSWYQQALGQGPQFIFQYYREEENGRGNFPPRFSGLQFPNYSSELNVNALELDDSALYLCASSLGGGLEEKLFFGSGTQLSVL.

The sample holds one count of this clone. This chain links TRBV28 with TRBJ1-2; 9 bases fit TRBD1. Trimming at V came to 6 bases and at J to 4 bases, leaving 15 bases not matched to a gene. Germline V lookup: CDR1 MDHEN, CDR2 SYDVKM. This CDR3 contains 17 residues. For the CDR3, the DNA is TGTGCCAGCAGCTCCTTCCCGGGACAGGGCTTGAGCTATGGCTACACCTTC. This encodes CASSSFPGQGLSYGYTF.

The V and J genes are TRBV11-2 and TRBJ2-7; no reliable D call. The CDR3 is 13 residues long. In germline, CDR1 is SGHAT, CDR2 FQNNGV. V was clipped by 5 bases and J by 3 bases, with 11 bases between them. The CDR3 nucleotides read TGTGCCAGCAGCCCCGTTACTTTCTACGAGCAGTACTTC. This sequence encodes CASSPVTFYEQYF.

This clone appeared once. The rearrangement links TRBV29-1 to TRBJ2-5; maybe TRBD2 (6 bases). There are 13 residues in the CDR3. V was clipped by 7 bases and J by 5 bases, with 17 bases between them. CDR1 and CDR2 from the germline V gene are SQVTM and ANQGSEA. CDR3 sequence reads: CSAMGRGGETQYF. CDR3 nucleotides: TGCAGCGCTATGGGACGCGGAGGGGAGACCCAGTACTTC.

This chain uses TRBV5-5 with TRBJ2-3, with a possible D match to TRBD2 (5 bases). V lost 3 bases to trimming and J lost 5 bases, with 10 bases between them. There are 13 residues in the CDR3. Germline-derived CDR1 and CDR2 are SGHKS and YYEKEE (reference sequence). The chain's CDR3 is CASSSLARDTQYF. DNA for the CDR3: TGTGCCAGCAGCTCCCTAGCCCGAGATACGCAGTATTTT.

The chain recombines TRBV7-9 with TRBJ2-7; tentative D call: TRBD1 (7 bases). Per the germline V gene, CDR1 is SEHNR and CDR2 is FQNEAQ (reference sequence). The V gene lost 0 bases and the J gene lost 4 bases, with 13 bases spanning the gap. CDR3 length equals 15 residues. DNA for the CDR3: TGTGCCAGCAGCTTAGCGCGGGACAGTGATTACGAGCAGTACTTC. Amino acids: CASSLARDSDYEQYF.

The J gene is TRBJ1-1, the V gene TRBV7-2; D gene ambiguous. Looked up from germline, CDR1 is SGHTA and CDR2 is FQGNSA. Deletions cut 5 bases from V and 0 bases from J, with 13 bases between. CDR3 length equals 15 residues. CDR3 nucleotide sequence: TGTGCCAGCAGCCCCCAATCGGCCCTGAACACTGAAGCTTTCTTT. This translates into CASSPQSALNTEAFF.

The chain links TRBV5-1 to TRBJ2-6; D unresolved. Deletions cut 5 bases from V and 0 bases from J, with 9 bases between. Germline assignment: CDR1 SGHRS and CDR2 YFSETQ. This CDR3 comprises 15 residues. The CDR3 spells CASSLQSSGANVLTF. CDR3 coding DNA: TGCGCCAGCAGTCTACAGAGCTCTGGGGCCAACGTCCTGACTTTC.

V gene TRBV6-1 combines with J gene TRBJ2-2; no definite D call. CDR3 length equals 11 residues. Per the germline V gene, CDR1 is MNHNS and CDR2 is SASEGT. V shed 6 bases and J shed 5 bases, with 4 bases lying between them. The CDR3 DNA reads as TGTGCCAGCAGACAGACCGGGGAGCTGTTTTTT. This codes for CASRQTGELFF.

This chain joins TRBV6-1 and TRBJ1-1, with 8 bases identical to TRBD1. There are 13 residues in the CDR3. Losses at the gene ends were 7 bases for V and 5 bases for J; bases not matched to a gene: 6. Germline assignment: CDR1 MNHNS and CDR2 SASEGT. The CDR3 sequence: CASILQGGTEAFF. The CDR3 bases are TGTGCCAGCATTCTACAGGGGGGGACTGAAGCTTTCTTT.

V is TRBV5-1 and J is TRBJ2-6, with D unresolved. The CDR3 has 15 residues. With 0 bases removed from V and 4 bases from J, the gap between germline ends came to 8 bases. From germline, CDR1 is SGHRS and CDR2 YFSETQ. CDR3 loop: CASSLDRTGANVLTF. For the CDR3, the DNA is TGCGCCAGCAGCTTGGACAGAACAGGGGCCAACGTCCTGACTTTC.